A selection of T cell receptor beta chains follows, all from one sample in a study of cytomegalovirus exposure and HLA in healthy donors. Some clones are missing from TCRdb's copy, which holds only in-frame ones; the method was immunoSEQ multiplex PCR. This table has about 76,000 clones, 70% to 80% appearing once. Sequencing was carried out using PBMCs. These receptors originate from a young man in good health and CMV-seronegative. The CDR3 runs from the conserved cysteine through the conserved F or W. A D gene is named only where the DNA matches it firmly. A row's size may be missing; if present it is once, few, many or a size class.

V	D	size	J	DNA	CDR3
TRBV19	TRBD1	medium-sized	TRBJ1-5	TGTGCCAGTAGTAGCCAGGGGGCCCCACCCCAGCATTTT	CASSSQGAPPQHF
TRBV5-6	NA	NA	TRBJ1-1	TGTGCCAGCAGTCGGGAGGGGGTTGAAGCTTTCTTT	CASSREGVEAFF
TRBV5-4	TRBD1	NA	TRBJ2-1	TGTGCCAGCAGCGTTCGGACAGGGAGCAATGAGCAGTTCTTC	CASSVRTGSNEQFF
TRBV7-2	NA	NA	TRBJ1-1	TGTGCCAGCAGCTTGGCGGTCCAGAACACTGAAGCTTTCTTT	CASSLAVQNTEAFF
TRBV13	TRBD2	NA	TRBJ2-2	TGTGCCAGCAGCTCGGGGGGGACTAGCGGAAACACCGGGGAGCTGTTTTTT	CASSSGGTSGNTGELFF
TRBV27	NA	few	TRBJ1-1	TGTGCCAGCAGTTTATACGGGGGCACTGAAGCTTTCTTT	CASSLYGGTEAFF
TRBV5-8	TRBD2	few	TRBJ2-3	TGTGCCAGCAGAGTAGCGGGGGTCAATACGCAGTATTTT	CASRVAGVNTQYF
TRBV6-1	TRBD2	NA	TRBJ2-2	TGTGCCAGCACCGGACTAGCTGGCACCGGGGAGCTGTTTTTT	CASTGLAGTGELFF
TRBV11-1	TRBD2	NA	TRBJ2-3	TGTGCCAGCAGCTTCAGCGGGGGGGCCTCGGATACGCAGTATTTT	CASSFSGGASDTQYF
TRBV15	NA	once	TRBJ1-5	TGTGCCACCAGCCCCCGGACAGCGGAGCCCCAGCATTTT	CATSPRTAEPQHF
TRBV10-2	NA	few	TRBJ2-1	TGCGCCAGTGGACTTGCCCGCAATGAGCAGTTCTTC	CASGLARNEQFF
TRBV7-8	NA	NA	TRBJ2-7	TGTGCCAGCAGCTTGGGCGGGACTCTGACGAGGGAGCAGTACTTC	CASSLGGTLTREQYF
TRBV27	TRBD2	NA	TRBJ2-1	TGTGCCAGCAAAGGGCAAGCGGGAGGGAAATACAATGAGCAGTTCTTC	CASKGQAGGKYNEQFF
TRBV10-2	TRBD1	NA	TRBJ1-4	TGCGCCAGCAGGGAGGGGGCCAAGGCGGAAAAACTGTTTTTT	CASREGAKAEKLFF
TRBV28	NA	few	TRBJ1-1	TGTGCCAGCAGTTTATTGGACATTGAGAACACTGAAGCTTTCTTT	CASSLLDIENTEAFF
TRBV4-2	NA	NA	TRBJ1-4	TGTGCCAGCTCCCCGGTTGCCGGGAATGAAAAACTGTTTTTT	CASSPVAGNEKLFF
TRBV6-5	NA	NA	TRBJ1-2	TGTGCCTCGTGGGACACCAAAGACTATGGCTACACCTTC	CASWDTKDYGYTF
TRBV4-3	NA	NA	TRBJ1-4	TGCGCCCGCAGCCAAGATATTCAGGTTGTAAGTGAAAAACTGTTTTTT	CARSQDIQVVSEKLFF
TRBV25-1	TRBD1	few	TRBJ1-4	TGTGCCAGCAGTGACTCTAGGGGACAGGGAAATGAAAAACTGTTTTTT	CASSDSRGQGNEKLFF
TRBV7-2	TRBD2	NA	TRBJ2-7	TGTGCCAGCAGCCGCCTAGCGGACTACGAGCAGTACTTC	CASSRLADYEQYF
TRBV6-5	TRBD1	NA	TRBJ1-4	TGTGCCAGCAGTCCAGCAGGGGGAGGAGGTGAAAAACTGTTTTTT	CASSPAGGGGEKLFF
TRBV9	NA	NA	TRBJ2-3	TGTGCCAGCAGCGTAGGGAGGGGCACAGATACGCAGTATTTT	CASSVGRGTDTQYF
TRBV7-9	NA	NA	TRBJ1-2	TGTGCCAGCAGCTTAGCACAGAGAGCTAACTATGGCTACACCTTC	CASSLAQRANYGYTF
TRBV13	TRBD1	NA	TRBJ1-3	TGTGCCAGCAGTGGACAGGGAAAGAGGGGAAACACCATATATTTT	CASSGQGKRGNTIYF
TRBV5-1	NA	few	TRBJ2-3	TGCGCCAGCAGCTTGTACAGAAGCACAGATACGCAGTATTTT	CASSLYRSTDTQYF
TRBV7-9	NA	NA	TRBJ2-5	TGTGCCAGCAATGATTCAGGGGAGACCCAGTACTTC	CASNDSGETQYF
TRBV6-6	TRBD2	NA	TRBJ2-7	TGTGCCAGCAGCCTCGGGACTAGCGGAACCCAGGGCGAGCAGTACTTC	CASSLGTSGTQGEQYF
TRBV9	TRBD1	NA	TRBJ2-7	TGTGCCAGCAGCCCCGGGACAGCCCCCTACGAGCAGTACTTC	CASSPGTAPYEQYF
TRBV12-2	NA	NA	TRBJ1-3	TGTGCAAGTCGCTTAGTTCGGGGGACAGCACCATCTGGAAACACCATATATTTT	CASRLVRGTAPSGNTIYF
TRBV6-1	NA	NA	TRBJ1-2	TGTGCCAGCAGTGAAATGGGGGGAGGCCGTCTAGGCTACACCTTC	CASSEMGGGRLGYTF
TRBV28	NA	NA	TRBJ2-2	TGTGCCAGCAGATTCCCTCAGGTCGGGGAGCTGTTTTTT	CASRFPQVGELFF
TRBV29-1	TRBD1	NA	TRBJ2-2	TGCAGCGCGACAACCGGGACAGGGGAAGCCGGGGAGCTGTTTTTT	CSATTGTGEAGELFF
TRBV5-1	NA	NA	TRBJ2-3	TGCGCCAGCAGCCCTGGGGCCGGACAGTTCACAGATACGCAGTATTTT	CASSPGAGQFTDTQYF
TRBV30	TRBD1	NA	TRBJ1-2	TGTGCCTACTTACATGACAGGGTACGTCGGACCTGGGGCTACACCTTC	CAYLHDRVRRTWGYTF
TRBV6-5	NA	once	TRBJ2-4	TGTGCCAGCAGTGCGGGTATGTGGGAGAACATTCAGTACTTC	CASSAGMWENIQYF
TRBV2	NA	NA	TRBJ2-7	TGTGCCAGCAGTGGGGCCGTCTACGAGCAGTACTTC	CASSGAVYEQYF
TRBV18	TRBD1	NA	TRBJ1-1	TGTGCCAGCTCACGCGGGACAGGGCTGAACACTGAAGCTTTCTTT	CASSRGTGLNTEAFF
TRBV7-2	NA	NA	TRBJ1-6	TGTGCCAGCAACTTACCAGGGGATTCACCCCTCCACTTT	CASNLPGDSPLHF
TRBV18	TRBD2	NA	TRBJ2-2	TGTGCCAGCTCCCGGGAGGGAGGAACCGGGGAGCTGTTTTTT	CASSREGGTGELFF
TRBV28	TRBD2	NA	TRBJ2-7	TGTGCCAGCAGGGTGGGACTAGCGGACTTCTACGAGCAGTACTTC	CASRVGLADFYEQYF
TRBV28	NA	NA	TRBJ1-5	TGTGCCAGCAGCGTCCAGGGTTCATATCAGCCCCAGCATTTT	CASSVQGSYQPQHF
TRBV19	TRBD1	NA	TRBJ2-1	TGTGCCAGTAAGAAGGGGGCGGCGAATGAGCAGTTCTTC	CASKKGAANEQFF
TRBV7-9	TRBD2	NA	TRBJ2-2	TGTGCCAGCAGCTTCGGTGGCGGGAGAAAGACCGGGGAGCTGTTTTTT	CASSFGGGRKTGELFF